A single sample is the source of the 32 T cell receptor beta chains below, sequenced in a study of cytomegalovirus exposure and HLA in healthy donors. Primers: 60 Vbeta forward and 13 Jbeta reverse. TCRdb's copy holds only in-frame clones and misses some; the assay was immunoSEQ multiplex PCR. Of 100,000 to 120,000 clones in the sample, approximately 16% are singletons; the top ten hold roughly 0.89%. The sequencing input was PBMCs. The receptors derive from a female donor in good health and CMV-seronegative.

This clone showed up just a few times. The chain has TRBV25-1 and TRBJ2-7; 8 bases agree with TRBD1. The CDR3 is made up of 15 amino acids. Germline V gene lookup returns CDR1 MGHDK and CDR2 SYGVNS. The V and J ends lost 7 bases and 5 bases, in that order; junction bases with no gene match: 13. The CDR3: CASTDTGQGTDEQYF. The CDR3 DNA sequence: TGTGCCAGCACCGACACAGGACAGGGAACTGACGAGCAGTACTTC.

Notes on this clone: At one end the junction does not follow the germline gene, possibly because of a read error. V and J are TRBV2 and TRBJ2-7, with TRBD2 matching over 11 bases. The CDR3 extends over 14 amino acids. Germline CDR1 SNHLY, CDR2 FYNNEI. The CDR3 sequence is CASSSDGASGRRNF. CDR3 sequence (DNA): TGTGCCAGCAGTTCCGATGGGGCTAGCGGGAGGAGGAACTTC.

The chain combines TRBV7-2 with TRBJ2-3; 10 bases agree with TRBD2. Germline trimming cut 5 bases from V and 3 bases from J; bases unmatched to any gene: 8. Germline V gene lookup returns CDR1 SGHTA and CDR2 FQGNSA. The CDR3 has 16 residues. CDR3 protein: CASSKILAGITDTQYF. The CDR3 DNA reads as TGTGCCAGCAGCAAAATACTAGCGGGGATAACAGATACGCAGTATTTT.

The chain employs TRBV7-2 and TRBJ2-7; 10 bases map to TRBD2. This CDR3 is built from 15 residues. V dropped 5 bases and J dropped 3; count of bases not matched to a gene: 7. Germline lookup yields CDR1 SGHTA and CDR2 FQGNSA. CDR3: CASSSGLADLYEQYF. CDR3 sequence (DNA): TGTGCCAGCAGCAGCGGACTAGCGGACCTCTACGAGCAGTACTTC.

This clone turned up a few times. In nucleotides, the CDR3 is TGTGCCAGCAACCGACAGGAAAAAGCTTCACCCCTCCACTTT. It encodes CASNRQEKASPLHF. This chain connects TRBV5-4 to TRBJ1-6, with D maybe TRBD1 (6 bases). V lost 6 bases and J lost 9, with 16 bases in between. CDR1 and CDR2 (germline): SGHNT, YYREEE (reference sequence). This CDR3 region has 14 residues.

The chain is built from TRBV19 and TRBJ1-4, with D hard to call. The CDR3 loop spans 13 amino acids. Trimming took 9 bases from V and 3 from J, leaving 11 bases between them. Germline values: CDR1 LNHDA, CDR2 SQIVND (reference sequence). The CDR3 nucleotides read TGTGCCAGCCGGGGTTTGGCTAATGAAAAACTGTTTTTT. Translated: CASRGLANEKLFF.

This sequence joins TRBV9 and TRBJ1-4; a possible D gene is TRBD1 (6 bases). The V end lost 3 bases, the J end lost 5 bases, and 17 bases lay between the germline ends. The germline V gene has CDR1 SGDLS and CDR2 YYNGEE. The CDR3 contains 16 residues. CDR3 bases: TGTGCCAGCAGCGCCAGGGGCGGGGGCCCGAATGAAAAACTGTTTTTT. As protein: CASSARGGGPNEKLFF.

V and J are TRBV5-6 and TRBJ2-7; 7 nucleotides line up with TRBD2. Germline-derived CDR1 and CDR2 are SGHDT and YYEEEE. This CDR3 is built from 16 residues. Losses at the gene ends were 6 bases for V and 0 bases for J; bases not matched to a gene: 12. CDR3 protein: CASTSKWEGTSYEQYF. The CDR3 DNA is TGTGCCAGCACCTCGAAGTGGGAGGGGACCTCCTACGAGCAGTACTTC. The full variable domain, its missing parts supplied by reference TRBV5-6 and TRBJ2-7, is DAGVTQSPTHLIKTRGQQVTLRCSPKSGHDTVSWYQQALGQGPQFIFQYYEEEERQRGNFPDRFSGHQFPNYSSELNVNALLLGDSALYLCASTSKWEGTSYEQYFGPGTRLTVT.

This clone has a handful of counts. The chain has TRBV27 and TRBJ2-1, with a weak D call TRBD1 (5 bases). In germline, CDR1 is MNHEY, CDR2 SMNVEV (reference sequence). V dropped 3 bases and J dropped 4 bases, with 13 bases sitting between them. The CDR3 consists of 15 residues. The CDR3 protein is CASSFLQARYNEQFF. CDR3 in DNA: TGTGCCAGCAGTTTTTTACAGGCGAGATACAATGAGCAGTTCTTC.

This chain connects TRBV18 to TRBJ2-7; 8 bases are a match to TRBD2. Germline V CDR1 and CDR2: KGHSH, LQKENI. Trimming took 3 bases from V and 2 from J; bases not matched to a gene: 6. The CDR3 is 15 amino acids. The CDR3: CASSPSAGAAYEQYF. CDR3 sequence (DNA): TGTGCCAGCTCACCTTCAGCGGGAGCGGCCTACGAGCAGTACTTC.

The genes are TRBV7-9 and TRBJ2-1; possible D gene TRBD1, 5 bases. The CDR3 sequence is 17 residues long. Trimming took 5 bases from V and 2 from J, leaving 19 bases between them. CDR1 is SEHNR, CDR2 FQNEAQ, per germline (reference sequence). The CDR3 loop is CASSRNIGVGTYNEQFF. DNA for the CDR3: TGTGCCAGCAGCCGCAACATAGGGGTAGGCACCTACAATGAGCAGTTCTTC.

The rearrangement uses TRBV19 and TRBJ2-5, with TRBD2 matching 9 bases. The ends lost 3 bases at V and 7 bases at J; junction bases unmatched: 15. The CDR3 spans 17 residues. Looked up from germline, CDR1 is LNHDA and CDR2 is SQIVND (reference sequence). This chain's CDR3 is CASSIHSTSGDTTTQYF. The CDR3 nucleotides read TGTGCCAGTAGTATCCACTCGACTAGCGGAGACACAACGACCCAGTACTTC.

This clone was recorded a few times. CDR3: CASIGRTSFPFF. CDR3 sequence (DNA): TGTGCCAGTATCGGGCGGACTAGCTTTCCATTCTTC. The chain joins TRBV19 to TRBJ2-1; 8 bases agree with TRBD2. Looked up from germline, CDR1 is LNHDA and CDR2 is SQIVND (reference sequence). Losses at the gene ends were 7 bases for V and 16 bases for J; bases not matched to a gene: 12. The CDR3 has 12 amino acids. Looking up the rest from reference TRBV19 and TRBJ2-1 gives the full variable domain: DGGITQSPKYLFRKEGQNVTLSCEQNLNHDAMYWYRQDPGQGLRLIYYSQIVNDFQKGDIAEGYSVSREKKESFPLTVTSAQKNPTAFYLCASIGRTSFPFFGPGTRLTVL.

The rearrangement uses TRBV29-1 and TRBJ2-7, with TRBD2 identical over 8 bases. Losses at the gene ends were 7 bases for V and 0 bases for J; bases not matched to a gene: 5. From germline, CDR1 is SQVTM and CDR2 ANQGSEA. The CDR3 contains 13 residues. The CDR3 loop reads CSGLATSSYEQYF. Written as DNA, the CDR3 is TGCAGCGGACTAGCGACCAGCTCCTACGAGCAGTACTTC.

This clone was counted a few times. J is TRBJ1-1 and V is TRBV9; perhaps TRBD1 as D (5 bases). The germline CDR1 and CDR2 sequences are SGDLS and YYNGEE. The CDR3 is made up of 17 amino acids. Trimming removed 0 bases at V and 4 bases at J, with 19 bases between. CDR3 in amino acids: CASSVVGLDGGGTEAFF. The CDR3 DNA sequence: TGTGCCAGCAGCGTAGTCGGGTTGGACGGGGGAGGCACTGAAGCTTTCTTT.

This clone was seen more than once but under ten times. V is TRBV7-2 and J is TRBJ2-6, with D possibly TRBD1 on 6 matching bases. Germline CDR1 and CDR2: SGHTA and FQGNSA. Trimming pared 2 bases from V and 0 bases from J, leaving 14 bases between. The CDR3 extends over 18 amino acids. The CDR3 sequence is CASSLQGHQISGANVLTF. Here the CDR3 DNA reads TGTGCCAGCAGCTTACAGGGGCATCAAATCTCTGGGGCCAACGTCCTGACTTTC.

The chain employs TRBV18 and TRBJ2-7; 11 bases are a match to TRBD1. This CDR3 contains 15 residues. The germline CDR1 and CDR2 sequences are KGHSH and LQKENI. The V and J ends lost 0 bases and 5 bases, in that order; junction bases with no gene match: 3. This chain's CDR3 is CASSPPGQGANEQYF. CDR3 in DNA: TGTGCCAGCTCACCACCCGGACAGGGGGCTAACGAGCAGTACTTC.

This clone was seen only a few times. The chain employs TRBV7-2 and TRBJ1-3; 8 nucleotides agree with TRBD1. After removal of 4 bases from V and 4 bases from J, the junction contained 9 bases not matched to a gene. The CDR3 is 16 residues long. In germline, CDR1 is SGHTA, CDR2 FQGNSA. CDR3 DNA sequence: TGTGCCAGCAGCTCCCCCGACAGGGGAGGAGGAAACACCATATATTTT. Translation: CASSSPDRGGGNTIYF.

V is TRBV5-1 and J is TRBJ1-1, with D tentatively TRBD1 (6 bases). Trimming removed 4 bases from V and 3 bases from J, with 10 bases in between. The germline gives CDR1 SGHRS, CDR2 YFSETQ. CDR3 length: 13 amino acids. CDR3 amino acids: CASSPKGDTEAFF. CDR3 nucleotide sequence: TGCGCCAGCAGCCCCAAGGGGGACACTGAAGCTTTCTTT.

This clone turned up a few times. Germline and junction disagree at one end, which may indicate a read error. The V gene is TRBV11-2, the J gene TRBJ1-5; TRBD1 agrees at 7 bases. This CDR3 is 15 amino acids long. CDR1 SGHAT and CDR2 FQNNGV come from the germline V gene. The CDR3, as DNA: TGTGCCAGCAGCCGAACAGGGGCGGCCAATCAGCACCAGCATTTT. It codes for CASSRTGAANQHQHF.

The gene calls are TRBV2 and TRBJ1-4; no clear D gene. Germline CDR1 reads SNHLY; CDR2 reads FYNNEI. V was cut by 7 bases and J by 7 bases, with 16 bases left in between. This CDR3 is built from 14 residues. Written as DNA, the CDR3 is TGTGCCAGCAACGGACGTCGGGGAGTTGAAAAACTGTTTTTT. Translating it yields CASNGRRGVEKLFF. Full variable domain (missing parts from reference TRBV2 and TRBJ1-4): EPEVTQTPSHQVTQMGQEVILRCVPISNHLYFYWYRQILGQKVEFLVSFYNNEISEKSEIFDDQFSVERPDGSNFTLKIRSTKLEDSAMYFCASNGRRGVEKLFFGSGTQLSVL.

The chain employs TRBV6-5 and TRBJ2-1; TRBD2 might be the D (5 bases). CDR3 length: 16 amino acids. Germline CDR1 MNHEY, CDR2 SVGAGI. Deletions cut 0 bases from V and 0 bases from J, with 9 bases between. CDR3 residues: CASSYSWGVSYNEQFF. CDR3 DNA: TGTGCCAGCAGTTACTCGTGGGGAGTCTCCTACAATGAGCAGTTCTTC.

This clone has just a few counts. CDR3 sequence (DNA): TGCGCCAGCACCGCCCTAGCGGGGGGGAGAACTAATGAGCAGTTCTTC. It codes for CASTALAGGRTNEQFF. V gene TRBV10-2 combines with J gene TRBJ2-1; 12 bases are a match to TRBD2. This CDR3 is 16 amino acids long. J lost 7 bases, V lost 7 bases, and 11 bases had no gene match. Germline-derived CDR1 and CDR2 are WSHSY and SAAADI.

In this sample, this clone turned up a few times. The gene calls are TRBV7-2 and TRBJ1-2, with 7 bases aligning to TRBD1. V was clipped by 0 bases and J by 2 bases; unmatched bases: 6. The CDR3 is 16 amino acids. Germline V CDR1 and CDR2: SGHTA, FQGNSA. This CDR3 reads CASSLAGPGQNYGYTF. In DNA, the CDR3 is TGTGCCAGCAGCTTAGCGGGCCCGGGACAGAACTATGGCTACACCTTC.

The chain links TRBV2 to TRBJ1-5, with D maybe TRBD1 (5 bases). CDR1 SNHLY and CDR2 FYNNEI come from the germline V gene. The CDR3 runs 13 residues. Trimming shortened V by 7 bases and J by 5 bases, and 12 bases separated the two germline ends. This CDR3 reads CASIEKGDQPQHF. The CDR3 DNA reads TGTGCCAGCATCGAAAAAGGGGATCAGCCCCAGCATTTT. Complete variable domain (other parts from reference TRBV2 and TRBJ1-5): EPEVTQTPSHQVTQMGQEVILRCVPISNHLYFYWYRQILGQKVEFLVSFYNNEISEKSEIFDDQFSVERPDGSNFTLKIRSTKLEDSAMYFCASIEKGDQPQHFGDGTRLSIL.

The chain joins TRBV21-1 to TRBJ2-1; TRBD2 was called by the table and not checked on the DNA. TRBV21-1 has pseudogene status. This CDR3 is built from 13 residues. The CDR3 sequence: CASEGTGVSEQFF. CDR3 in DNA: TGTGCCAGCGAGGGTACGGGAGTTTCTGAGCAGTTCTTC.

The rearrangement joins TRBV9 to TRBJ1-4; no clear D gene. CDR3 length: 14 amino acids. Germline V gives CDR1 SGDLS, CDR2 YYNGEE. Deletions cut 0 bases from V and 8 bases from J, with 11 bases between. This chain's CDR3 is CASSVDAGMEKLFF. In DNA, the CDR3 is TGTGCCAGCAGCGTAGACGCGGGAATGGAAAAACTGTTTTTT.

The table lists this clone with a few counts. V and J are TRBV5-1 and TRBJ2-3; D not resolved. The CDR3 contains 16 residues. V gave up 7 bases and J gave up 0 bases, with 18 bases separating them. CDR1 is SGHRS and CDR2 is YFSETQ in the germline V gene. The CDR3 DNA is TGCGCCAGCCTAGAAAGAAGTTCTGCTAGCACAGATACGCAGTATTTT. It specifies CASLERSSASTDTQYF.

This CDR3 is CASSYGQGRTDTQYF. DNA of the CDR3: TGCGCCAGCAGCTATGGACAGGGTCGCACAGATACGCAGTATTTT. The chain is built from TRBV5-1 and TRBJ2-3; 8 nucleotides align to TRBD1. Trimming removed 3 bases from V and 1 base from J; junction bases left unmatched: 4. CDR3 length equals 15 residues. Germline V lookup: CDR1 SGHRS, CDR2 YFSETQ.

This clone appeared a few times. The gene calls are TRBV30 and TRBJ1-1, with a tentative D call TRBD1 (5 bases). There are 16 residues in the CDR3. The germline V and J ends were trimmed by 1 base and 3 bases, with 18 bases remaining between them. The germline V gene has CDR1 GTSNPN and CDR2 SVGIG (reference sequence). CDR3 in DNA: TGTGCCTGGAGTGATAAGGGGCCGGGCAGGGACACTGAAGCTTTCTTT. Translated, it gives CAWSDKGPGRDTEAFF.

The V call is TRBV6-6, the J call TRBJ2-7; possible D gene TRBD1, 6 bases. V was trimmed by 3 bases and J by 4 bases, leaving 10 bases between them. The germline V gene encodes CDR1 MNHNY and CDR2 SVGAGI (reference sequence). CDR3 size: 13 residues. The CDR3 DNA is TGTGCCAGCAGTTATTCAGGGGATTACGAGCAGTACTTC. This gives the protein CASSYSGDYEQYF.

CDR3 coding DNA: TGTGCCAGCAGCCCCGACCTCGGGGATCAGCCCCAGCATTTT. Translating it yields CASSPDLGDQPQHF. V is TRBV7-2 and J is TRBJ1-5; D uncertain. This CDR3 comprises 14 residues. V dropped 5 bases and J dropped 5 bases, with 13 bases sitting between them. Germline CDR1 is SGHTA and CDR2 is FQGNSA.